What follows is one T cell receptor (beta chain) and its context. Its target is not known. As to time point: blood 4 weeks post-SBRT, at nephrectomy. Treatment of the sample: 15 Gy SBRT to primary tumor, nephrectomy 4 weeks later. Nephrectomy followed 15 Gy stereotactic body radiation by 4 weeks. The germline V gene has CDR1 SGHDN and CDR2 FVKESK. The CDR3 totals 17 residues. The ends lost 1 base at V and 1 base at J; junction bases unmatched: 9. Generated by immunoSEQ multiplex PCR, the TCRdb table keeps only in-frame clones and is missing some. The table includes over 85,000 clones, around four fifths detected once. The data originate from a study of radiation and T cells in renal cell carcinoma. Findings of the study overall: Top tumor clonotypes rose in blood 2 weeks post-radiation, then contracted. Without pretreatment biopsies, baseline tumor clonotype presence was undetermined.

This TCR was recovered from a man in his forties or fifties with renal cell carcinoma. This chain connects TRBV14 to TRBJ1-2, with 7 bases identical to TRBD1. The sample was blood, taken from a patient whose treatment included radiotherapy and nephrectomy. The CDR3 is CASSQGPRDSRNYGYTF. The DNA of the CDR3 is TGTGCCAGCAGCCAAGGCCCCCGGGACAGTCGTAACTATGGCTACACCTTC.